This is a list of T cell receptor beta chains from one sample in a study of glioma-infiltrating T cells after dendritic cell vaccination. Sequencing used immunoSEQ multiplex PCR; TCRdb keeps in-frame clones, though not all of them. The sample lists under 100,000 clones; roughly three quarters were seen once. The material sequenced was blood, taken before dendritic cell vaccination. These receptors were obtained from a human donor with glioblastoma. CDR3s include the opening cysteine and the closing phenylalanine or tryptophan. The order of the fields is J gene, clone size, D gene, V gene, CDR3 protein, CDR3 DNA. D genes are given only for firm matches. The size field is filled for only some rows; it gives once, few, many or a size class.

J gene: TRBJ2-1
clone size: .
D gene: TRBD2
V gene: TRBV18
CDR3 protein: CASSPGLREGEQFF
CDR3 DNA: TGTGCCAGCTCACCTGGGCTGCGGGAGGGTGAGCAGTTCTTC

J gene: TRBJ2-1
clone size: once
D gene: .
V gene: TRBV4-2
CDR3 protein: CASSQVAGKPYNEQFF
CDR3 DNA: TGTGCCAGCAGCCAAGTGGCGGGGAAGCCATACAATGAGCAGTTCTTC

J gene: TRBJ2-1
clone size: .
D gene: TRBD2
V gene: TRBV30
CDR3 protein: CAWSRTSGRGNEQFF
CDR3 DNA: TGTGCCTGGAGTCGGACTAGCGGGAGAGGCAATGAGCAGTTCTTC

J gene: TRBJ2-5
clone size: .
D gene: .
V gene: TRBV25-1
CDR3 protein: CASSHQGRETQYF
CDR3 DNA: TGTGCCAGCAGTCATCAGGGCAGAGAGACCCAGTACTTC

J gene: TRBJ1-1
clone size: .
D gene: .
V gene: TRBV7-9
CDR3 protein: CASSKTLSMNTEAFF
CDR3 DNA: TGTGCCAGCAGCAAGACTCTAAGCATGAACACTGAAGCTTTCTTT

J gene: TRBJ2-7
clone size: few
D gene: TRBD1
V gene: TRBV7-9
CDR3 protein: CASSSPGQPYEQYF
CDR3 DNA: TGTGCCAGCAGCTCTCCGGGACAGCCTTACGAGCAGTACTTC

J gene: TRBJ2-2
clone size: .
D gene: .
V gene: TRBV6-5
CDR3 protein: CASSLQGSITGELFF
CDR3 DNA: TGTGCCAGCAGTTTACAGGGATCTATCACCGGGGAGCTGTTTTTT

J gene: TRBJ1-6
clone size: few
D gene: .
V gene: TRBV5-1
CDR3 protein: CASSLQASGSPLHF
CDR3 DNA: TGCGCCAGCAGCTTGCAGGCCTCGGGGTCACCCCTCCACTTT

J gene: TRBJ2-2
clone size: .
D gene: .
V gene: TRBV5-6
CDR3 protein: CASSLVPGPANTGELFF
CDR3 DNA: TGTGCCAGCAGCTTGGTCCCAGGGCCTGCGAACACCGGGGAGCTGTTTTTT

J gene: TRBJ2-7
clone size: .
D gene: .
V gene: TRBV6-1
CDR3 protein: CASTPNSGLPYEQYF
CDR3 DNA: TGTGCCAGCACCCCGAACTCTGGACTGCCCTACGAGCAGTACTTC

J gene: TRBJ1-1
clone size: .
D gene: .
V gene: TRBV11-2
CDR3 protein: CASSLRLGLNTEAFF
CDR3 DNA: TGTGCCAGCAGCTTAAGGCTCGGACTTAACACTGAAGCTTTCTTT

J gene: TRBJ1-5
clone size: .
D gene: TRBD1
V gene: TRBV28
CDR3 protein: CASSLSGQAGNQPQHF
CDR3 DNA: TGTGCCAGCAGTTTGTCGGGACAGGCCGGCAATCAGCCCCAGCATTTT

J gene: TRBJ1-4
clone size: .
D gene: .
V gene: TRBV28
CDR3 protein: CASSGEKLFF
CDR3 DNA: TGTGCCAGCAGCGGTGAAAAACTGTTTTTT

J gene: TRBJ1-4
clone size: .
D gene: TRBD1
V gene: TRBV25-1
CDR3 protein: CASSERTGASEKLFF
CDR3 DNA: TGTGCCAGCAGTGAAAGGACAGGGGCGTCTGAAAAACTGTTTTTT

J gene: TRBJ1-2
clone size: .
D gene: TRBD1
V gene: TRBV4-1
CDR3 protein: CASSHTGEHGYTF
CDR3 DNA: TGCGCCAGCAGCCACACAGGGGAACATGGCTACACCTTC

J gene: TRBJ2-3
clone size: .
D gene: .
V gene: TRBV19
CDR3 protein: CASSLGSTDTQYF
CDR3 DNA: TGTGCCAGTTCACTAGGGAGCACAGATACGCAGTATTTT

J gene: TRBJ1-3
clone size: once
D gene: .
V gene: TRBV2
CDR3 protein: CASSAGAASGNTIYF
CDR3 DNA: TGTGCCAGCAGTGCAGGGGCGGCCTCTGGAAACACCATATATTTT

J gene: TRBJ1-3
clone size: .
D gene: .
V gene: TRBV5-6
CDR3 protein: CASSYVGQGGNTIYF
CDR3 DNA: TGTGCCAGCAGCTACGTCGGGCAGGGCGGAAACACCATATATTTT

J gene: TRBJ2-5
clone size: .
D gene: TRBD1
V gene: TRBV28
CDR3 protein: CASSFGDRGQETQYF
CDR3 DNA: TGTGCCAGCAGTTTTGGGGACAGGGGGCAGGAGACCCAGTACTTC

J gene: TRBJ2-1
clone size: .
D gene: TRBD2
V gene: TRBV10-3
CDR3 protein: CAISDVAGVTYNEQFF
CDR3 DNA: TGTGCCATCAGTGACGTGGCGGGGGTAACCTACAATGAGCAGTTCTTC

J gene: TRBJ2-3
clone size: .
D gene: TRBD2
V gene: TRBV30
CDR3 protein: CAWSRLAGIADTQYF
CDR3 DNA: TGTGCCTGGAGTCGACTAGCGGGGATTGCAGATACGCAGTATTTT

J gene: TRBJ1-2
clone size: .
D gene: .
V gene: TRBV28
CDR3 protein: CASSTVINYGYTF
CDR3 DNA: TGTGCCAGCAGTACAGTTATTAACTATGGCTACACCTTC

J gene: TRBJ1-2
clone size: .
D gene: TRBD1
V gene: TRBV6-4
CDR3 protein: CASSESWTGGNYGYTF
CDR3 DNA: TGTGCCAGCAGTGAAAGCTGGACAGGGGGCAACTATGGCTACACCTTC

J gene: TRBJ2-2
clone size: few
D gene: TRBD2
V gene: TRBV7-6
CDR3 protein: CASSPPSGGGTGELFF
CDR3 DNA: TGTGCCAGCAGCCCGCCCAGCGGGGGCGGGACCGGGGAGCTGTTTTTT

J gene: TRBJ2-5
clone size: .
D gene: TRBD2
V gene: TRBV4-1
CDR3 protein: CASSQDPPGLAGRETQYF
CDR3 DNA: TGCGCCAGCAGCCAAGATCCCCCGGGGCTAGCGGGGCGGGAGACCCAGTACTTC

J gene: TRBJ2-3
clone size: once
D gene: .
V gene: TRBV28
CDR3 protein: CASRNSGTDTQYF
CDR3 DNA: TGTGCCAGCAGGAATAGCGGCACAGATACGCAGTATTTT

J gene: TRBJ2-1
clone size: .
D gene: .
V gene: TRBV30
CDR3 protein: CAWSVRKGKQFF
CDR3 DNA: TGTGCCTGGAGTGTACGTAAGGGGAAGCAGTTCTTC

J gene: TRBJ1-5
clone size: .
D gene: TRBD1
V gene: TRBV19
CDR3 protein: CASSILSTGLEQPQHF
CDR3 DNA: TGTGCCAGTAGTATCTTGTCGACAGGGTTAGAGCAGCCCCAGCATTTT

J gene: TRBJ1-2
clone size: .
D gene: .
V gene: TRBV7-9
CDR3 protein: CASSLGDTGNYGYTF
CDR3 DNA: TGTGCCAGCAGCTTAGGGGACACTGGGAACTATGGCTACACCTTC

J gene: TRBJ1-1
clone size: .
D gene: TRBD1
V gene: TRBV5-1
CDR3 protein: CASSFQQGAPTEAFF
CDR3 DNA: TGCGCCAGCAGCTTCCAACAGGGGGCTCCCACTGAAGCTTTCTTT